The 15 T cell receptor beta chains below were found in one sample sequenced in a study of blood T cells in healthy people across ages. A J-beta primer mix and a sample-barcoded 5' primer were used in a second PCR of about 7 to 12 cycles. TCRdb processed the 5' RACE reads anew with MiXCR; each CDR3 protein has one entry. Of around 750,000 distinct CDR3 sequences in the sample, 40% to 65% were seen once. Sequenced material: blood. These receptors were collected from a man older than 75 in good health.

This clonotype was seen more than once but under ten times. The chain links TRBV4-1 to TRBJ2-7; D is possibly TRBD1 (6 bases). V was trimmed by 4 bases and J by 3 bases, leaving 19 bases between them. The CDR3 length is 16 residues. CDR1 is MGHRA, CDR2 YSYEKL, per germline. Here the CDR3 DNA reads TGCGCCAGCAGCCCAGGTAGGCAGGGGAACAACTACGAGCAGTACTTC. It specifies CASSPGRQGNNYEQYF.

The chain couples TRBV7-2 to TRBJ2-1; 9 positions match TRBD2. Germline-derived CDR1 and CDR2 are SGHTA and FQGNSA. The trim removed 3 bases at V and 2 bases at J, leaving 5 bases unmatched. The CDR3 covers 16 residues. CDR3 sequence: CASSLGGRGTYNEQFF. CDR3 sequence (DNA): TGTGCCAGCAGCTTGGGCGGGAGGGGAACCTACAATGAGCAGTTCTTC.

Points on this clonotype: The junction departs from germline at one end; a sequencing error may be responsible. The rearrangement links TRBV3-1 to TRBJ2-1, with 8 positions matching TRBD2. This CDR3 is 16 amino acids long. Germline values: CDR1 LGHDT, CDR2 YNNKEL (reference sequence). CDR3 loop: CASSRGGSGSYNELFF. The CDR3 nucleotides are TGTGCCAGCAGCCGCGGGGGGAGCGGCTCCTACAATGAGCTGTTCTTC.

Turning to this clonotype: Germline and junction disagree at one end, which may indicate a read error. The chain couples TRBV7-2 to TRBJ2-1, with TRBD2 identical over 11 bases. Germline CDR1 SGHTA, CDR2 FQGNSA. This CDR3 is built from 15 residues. This chain's CDR3 is CAGRYVAGGYNEQFF. The DNA of the CDR3 is TGTGCCGGCAGATACGTAGCGGGAGGGTACAATGAGCAGTTCTTC.

The chain carries TRBV10-3 and TRBJ2-5; 9 bases map to TRBD1. The end of the DNA aligns better with TRBJ2-7, so the J call may be wrong. CDR1 and CDR2 from the germline V gene are ENHRY and SYGVKD. The CDR3 has 14 residues. The CDR3: CATSPGQGPYEQYF. The DNA for the CDR3 is TGTGCCACGAGTCCGGGACAGGGTCCGTACGAGCAGTACTTC.

The chain uses TRBV6-1 and TRBJ2-1; the D gene is possibly TRBD1 (5 bases). The length of the CDR3 is 15 residues. Trimming took 4 bases from V and 6 from J, leaving 16 bases between them. Germline values: CDR1 MNHNS, CDR2 SASEGT. The DNA for the CDR3 is TGTGCCAGCAGTGCTACAGGACAAGCTATCAATGAGCAGTTCTTC. As protein: CASSATGQAINEQFF.

This clonotype was counted a few times. This chain connects TRBV29-1 to TRBJ2-1, with no clear D. Trimming removed 0 bases from V and 2 bases from J, with 11 bases in between. Per the germline V gene, CDR1 is SQVTM and CDR2 is ANQGSEA. CDR3 length equals 15 residues. The CDR3 region has the DNA TGCAGCGTTGAAGATTGGCAGTTGGCCTACAATGAGCAGTTCTTC. Translated, it gives CSVEDWQLAYNEQFF.

This clonotype was detected only a few times. The rearrangement uses TRBV29-1 and TRBJ2-7; TRBD1 matches 8 bases. The V gene's germline CDR1 is SQVTM and CDR2 ANQGSEA. With V trimmed by 6 bases and J by 1 base, 8 bases remained unmatched. The CDR3 has 14 residues. Here the CDR3 reads CSVFSGTGSYEQYF. The CDR3 nucleotides read TGCAGCGTGTTCTCCGGGACAGGATCCTACGAGCAGTACTTC.

This clonotype was detected only a few times. V gene TRBV3-1 combines with J gene TRBJ2-3; 7 nucleotides agree with TRBD1. Germline V gives CDR1 LGHDT, CDR2 YNNKEL (reference sequence). This CDR3 spans 15 amino acids. Losses at the gene ends were 4 bases for V and 14 bases for J; bases not matched to a gene: 18. The CDR3 here is CASSPDRSLHRYAYF. Written as DNA, the CDR3 is TGTGCCAGCAGCCCGGACAGGAGCTTGCACAGATACGCGTATTTT.

This clonotype was seen once. The chain links TRBV20-1 to TRBJ1-4; a possible D gene is TRBD1 (5 bases). Germline V CDR1 and CDR2: DFQATT, SNEGSKA (reference sequence). Trimming removed 7 bases at V and 8 bases at J, with 14 bases between. The CDR3 contains 12 residues. CDR3 DNA sequence: TGCAGTGTCCCGGGGAGGGGAGAAAAACTGTTTTTT. Amino acid sequence: CSVPGRGEKLFF.

The rearrangement joins TRBV2 to TRBJ2-7; unclear D gene. The CDR3 has 11 amino acids. From germline, CDR1 is SNHLY and CDR2 FYNNEI. Trimming removed 8 bases at V and 3 bases at J, with 8 bases between. This CDR3 is CASATYYEQYF. For the CDR3, the DNA is TGTGCCAGCGCGACATACTACGAGCAGTACTTC.

The rearrangement joins TRBV24-1 to TRBJ2-3; tentative D call: TRBD2 (6 bases). The CDR3 length is 14 residues. Germline CDR1 is KGHDR and CDR2 is SFDVKD. V was cut by 10 bases and J by 2 bases, with 15 bases left in between. The chain's CDR3 is CATEFAGNTDTQYF. The DNA of the CDR3 is TGTGCCACGGAGTTTGCGGGGAACACAGATACGCAGTATTTT.

This clonotype was counted a few times. The chain combines TRBV9 with TRBJ1-2; D is undetermined. CDR1 is SGDLS and CDR2 is YYNGEE in the germline V gene. This CDR3 is 14 amino acids long. V was cut by 3 bases and J by 8 bases, with 17 bases left in between. This CDR3 is CASSADEGRKGYTF. For the CDR3, the DNA is TGTGCCAGCAGCGCCGACGAGGGAAGGAAAGGCTACACCTTC.

A few counts support this clonotype. J is TRBJ1-1 and V is TRBV27, with TRBD1 matching over 7 bases. Germline V lookup: CDR1 MNHEY, CDR2 SMNVEV (reference sequence). The CDR3 has 12 amino acids. The V gene end was trimmed by 5 bases and the J gene end by 6 bases; junction bases not matched to a gene: 3. The CDR3 region has the DNA TGTGCCAGCAGTAGGGGGCAAGCTGAAGCTTTCTTT. This gives the protein CASSRGQAEAFF.

CDR3 in DNA: TGTGCCAGCAGCTCAACGGGGGAGCTGTTTTTT. This sequence encodes CASSSTGELFF. J is TRBJ2-2 and V is TRBV28; D gene uncertain. Trimming removed 6 bases at V and 8 bases at J, with 7 bases between. The CDR3 is 11 residues long. The V gene's germline CDR1 is MDHEN and CDR2 SYDVKM.